This passage covers 5 T cell receptor beta chains from one sample sequenced in a study of T cell clonality in common variable immunodeficiency. Produced via immunoSEQ multiplex PCR; TCRdb's table is partial and in-frame only. The counts give tens of thousands of clones, none of them seen only once; 5% to 6.5% is held by the top ten. Sample: peripheral blood mononuclear cells. Source of these receptors: a person aged 18 to 75 in good health.

This clone was counted at least ten times. The CDR3 loop is CASSPRDTQETQYF. Partial CDR3 DNA: TGCGCCAGCAGCCCACGGGACACCCAAGAGACC. The chain couples TRBV5-1 to TRBJ2-5; D is perhaps TRBD1 (6 bases). The missing CDR3 end, 3 residues past where the read stops, is filled in from the germline J gene. This CDR3 comprises 14 residues. Trimming cost V 4 bases and J 1 base, with 11 bases left between them. Germline CDR1 reads SGHRS; CDR2 reads YFSETQ.

This clone occurred a few times. Read sequence stops 3 residues before the CDR3 end, and the germline J gene provides the missing end. The chain has TRBV2 and TRBJ1-5; D uncertain. The V end was cut by 6 bases, the J end by 0 bases, with 12 bases between. The V gene's germline CDR1 is SNHLY and CDR2 FYNNEI. The CDR3 has 15 residues. The CDR3 here is CASSNSKNSNQPQHF. CDR3 DNA (partial): TGTGCCAGCAGCAACTCGAAGAATAGCAATCAGCCC.

This clone came up many times. From the germline J gene comes the end of the CDR3, since the read stops 3 residues before it. This chain joins TRBV19 and TRBJ1-1; the D is unclear. The CDR3 has 15 residues. Germline values: CDR1 LNHDA, CDR2 SQIVND (reference sequence). CDR3 DNA, as far as it was read: TGTGCCAGTACCCGGCGGGGAGCTCCACTGTTGGAA. Translating it yields CASTRRGAPLLE. The whole CDR3 sequence reads CASTRRGAPLLEAFF.

This clone came up a few times. The read gets to within 3 residues of the CDR3 end, and the germline J gene fills in the rest. The rearrangement uses TRBV19 and TRBJ2-1; 12 bases align to TRBD2. J gave up 5 bases and V 4 bases, and 0 bases lay outside the gene matches. The CDR3 covers 14 residues. Germline V gene sequence: CDR1 LNHDA, CDR2 SQIVND (reference sequence). CDR3 in amino acids: CASSRLAGDNEQFF. The sequenced part of the CDR3 DNA is TGTGCCAGTAGTAGACTAGCGGGGGACAATGAG.

This clone was counted ten times or more. Read coverage stops 3 residues before the CDR3 terminus; the germline J gene supplies the remainder. The V and J genes are TRBV30 and TRBJ2-3; 11 bases align to TRBD2. This CDR3 spans 16 amino acids. Germline-derived CDR1 and CDR2 are GTSNPN and SVGIG (reference sequence). The CDR3 bases that were read are TGTGCCTGGAGTGGGCAGACTAGCGGGGCTAAAGAGACG. Residues: CAWSGQTSGAKET. In full, the CDR3 reads CAWSGQTSGAKETQYF.